The clone carrying this T cell receptor (beta chain) was seen ten or more times. Its antigen is as yet unknown. This specimen belongs to a study of neurological immune-mediated disorders. Study-wide findings and caveats: Multiple sclerosis patients had less TCR clonal expansion than even healthy controls, unlike HTLV-1-associated myelopathy.

TCRdb used MiXCR to reprocess the 5' RACE reads, holding one entry per CDR3 protein. Among 35,000 to 50,000 distinct CDR3 sequences listed, roughly 2.5% were seen once. V was trimmed by 3 bases and J by 7 bases, leaving 16 bases between them. Germline-derived CDR1 and CDR2 are SGHKS and YYEKEE (reference sequence). This CDR3 has 14 residues. The TCR comes from a man in his fifties with multiple sclerosis. V usage is TRBV5-5 and J usage is TRBJ1-2; D is perhaps TRBD1 (5 bases). The sequencing sample was made of PBMCs. CDR3 sequence reads: CASSWGPSAGGYTF. The CDR3 DNA is TGTGCCAGCAGCTGGGGACCGTCCGCGGGTGGCTACACCTTC.